Presented here are 25 T cell receptor beta chains from one specimen sequenced in a study of human T cells and chemical hapten exposure. TCRdb ran MiXCR on the RACE reads and lists one entry per CDR3 protein. This table has some 350,000 distinct CDR3 sequences, 6% to 7% appearing once. Time point defined: patch test 2, 6 weeks after DPC sensitization. Specified treatment: therapeutic diphenylcyclopropenone sensitization with weekly scalp DPC. Sample: whole blood, taken in connection with sensitization to the hapten diphenylcyclopropenone (DPC). Source of these receptors: a woman aged 18 to 35 with alopecia areata. Some clones in this sample may be carry-over from other donors' samples.

V is TRBV7-2 and J is TRBJ2-3; TRBD2 agrees at 9 bases. Germline lookup yields CDR1 SGHTA and CDR2 FQGNSA. This CDR3 comprises 17 residues. V lost 4 bases, J lost 2 bases, and 10 bases stayed unmatched. In nucleotides, the CDR3 is TGTGCCAGCAGCTCAGCCGGGACTAGCAGTTACACAGATACGCAGTATTTT. Encoded protein: CASSSAGTSSYTDTQYF.

The chain links TRBV3-1 to TRBJ2-3; 7 nucleotides line up with TRBD1. Germline CDR1 LGHDT, CDR2 YNNKEL (reference sequence). V gave up 2 bases and J gave up 4 bases; unmatched junction bases: 6. The CDR3 contains 15 residues. CDR3 residues: CASSQTGDPSDTQYF. CDR3 nucleotide sequence: TGTGCCAGCAGCCAAACAGGGGACCCCTCAGATACGCAGTATTTT.

The rearrangement uses TRBV13 and TRBJ2-5, with unresolved D. Per the germline V gene, CDR1 is PRHDT and CDR2 is FYEKMQ (reference sequence). The V end lost 4 bases, the J end lost 5 bases, and 11 bases lay between the germline ends. The length of the CDR3 is 13 residues. The CDR3 region is CASSSRTSETQYF. In nucleotides, the CDR3 is TGTGCCAGCAGCTCTCGGACCTCGGAGACCCAGTACTTC.

Ten or more counts support this clonotype. The chain has TRBV28 and TRBJ1-4, with 9 bases fitting TRBD1. This CDR3 has 16 residues. V dropped 3 bases and J dropped 7; count of bases not matched to a gene: 9. Germline V gene sequence: CDR1 MDHEN, CDR2 SYDVKM. The CDR3 region has the DNA TGTGCCAGCAGTTTTGCCCAAGACAGGGGGGGTGAAAAACTGTTTTTT. As protein: CASSFAQDRGGEKLFF.

This rearrangement joins TRBV4-2 to TRBJ2-3; D may be TRBD1 (6 bases). Germline CDR1 and CDR2: LGHNA and YNFKEQ. Trimming took off 0 bases at V and 2 bases at J, with 9 bases between the two ends. The CDR3 loop spans 15 amino acids. The CDR3, as DNA: TGTGCCAGCAGCCAAGACGGACAGACCACAGATACGCAGTATTTT. It specifies CASSQDGQTTDTQYF.

V is TRBV12-3 or TRBV12-4 and J is TRBJ2-5; maybe TRBD2 (7 bases). This CDR3 comprises 20 residues. Trimming pared 5 bases from V and 7 bases from J, leaving 35 bases between. The CDR3 nucleotides are TGTGCCAGCAGTCCACCTAGGGGGGGCCTCGAGGCTAGATCGTTCAGGACCCAGTACTTC. It encodes CASSPPRGGLEARSFRTQYF.

This clonotype was seen ten or more times. The genes are TRBV6-2 or TRBV6-3 and TRBJ1-5, with D perhaps TRBD1 (6 bases). The CDR3 runs 15 residues. Per germline, CDR1 MNHEY and CDR2 SVGEGT. Trimming cost V 7 bases and J 0 bases, with 13 bases left between them. As DNA, the CDR3 is TGTGCCAGCAAAGGAGGGGGATATAGCAATCAGCCCCAGCATTTT. This encodes CASKGGGYSNQPQHF.

At least ten counts were recorded for this clonotype. This chain uses TRBV27 with TRBJ1-6; no definite D call. Trimming left V 5 bases short and J 7 bases short, with 15 bases between. The CDR3 extends over 15 amino acids. In germline, CDR1 is MNHEY, CDR2 SMNVEV (reference sequence). This CDR3 is CASSIAGILNSPLHF. The DNA for the CDR3 is TGTGCCAGCAGTATAGCCGGGATACTCAATTCACCCCTCCACTTT.

This clonotype was counted between two and nine times. This chain links TRBV20-1 with TRBJ2-1; unclear D gene. Germline lookup yields CDR1 DFQATT and CDR2 SNEGSKA (reference sequence). CDR3 length: 14 amino acids. Trimming cost V 6 bases and J 3 bases, with 15 bases left between them. CDR3 loop: CSADQESVYNEQFF. The CDR3 DNA is TGCAGTGCAGACCAGGAGTCGGTCTACAATGAGCAGTTCTTC.

This clonotype appeared many times. V gene TRBV6-5 combines with J gene TRBJ2-5; TRBD1 matches at 7 bases. The CDR3 runs 14 residues. V lost 0 bases to trimming and J lost 7 bases; unmatched junction nucleotides: 5. Looked up from germline, CDR1 is MNHEY and CDR2 is SVGAGI. CDR3 region: CASSYSRQGVTQYF. CDR3 DNA sequence: TGTGCCAGCAGTTACTCGAGGCAGGGGGTGACCCAGTACTTC.

This clonotype came up a few times. The chain combines TRBV5-1 with TRBJ2-6; D perhaps matches TRBD1 (6 bases). There are 16 residues in the CDR3. The V end was cut by 4 bases, the J end by 0 bases, with 11 bases between. CDR1 SGHRS and CDR2 YFSETQ come from the germline V gene. CDR3 sequence reads: CASSAGQSSGANVLTF. The CDR3 DNA reads as TGCGCCAGCAGCGCCGGACAGTCCTCTGGGGCCAACGTCCTGACTTTC.

In its sample, this clonotype was seen a few times. The chain joins TRBV28 to TRBJ2-7, with D possibly matching TRBD1 (8 bases). The CDR3 sequence is 16 residues long. Germline V CDR1 and CDR2: MDHEN, SYDVKM. V was shortened by 5 bases and J by 0 bases, with 17 bases between the two germline ends. CDR3 residues: CASSPRTGTNSYEQYF. The CDR3, as DNA: TGTGCCAGCAGTCCCCGGACAGGGACTAACTCCTACGAGCAGTACTTC.

This clonotype came up many times. The chain combines TRBV7-2 with TRBJ2-5, with D perhaps TRBD1 or TRBD2 (5 bases each). CDR1 SGHTA and CDR2 FQGNSA come from the germline V gene. CDR3 length: 15 residues. V was clipped by 1 base and J by 1 base, with 10 bases between them. The CDR3 DNA follows: TGTGCCAGCAGCTTAGGGGACCGCTTCCAAGAGACCCAGTACTTC. It specifies CASSLGDRFQETQYF. Complete variable domain (other parts from reference TRBV7-2 and TRBJ2-5): GAGVSQSPSNKVTEKGKDVELRCDPISGHTALYWYRQSLGQGLEFLIYFQGNSAPDKSGLPSDRFSAERTGGSVSTLTIQRTQQEDSAVYLCASSLGDRFQETQYFGPGTRLLVL.

Many counts were recorded for this clonotype. The CDR3 spells CASSPYRVANEKLFF. CDR3 in DNA: TGTGCCAGCAGCCCCTACAGGGTGGCTAATGAAAAACTGTTTTTT. The V call is TRBV7-8, the J call TRBJ1-4; TRBD1 might be the D (6 bases). Germline-derived CDR1 and CDR2 are SGHVS and FQNEAQ. The CDR3 covers 15 residues. Trimming pared 5 bases from V and 3 bases from J, leaving 13 bases between.

This clonotype has at least ten counts. This chain connects TRBV5-1 to TRBJ1-2; weak D call: TRBD1 (6 bases). CDR3 length equals 13 residues. V lost 2 bases, J lost 4 bases, and 9 bases lay in between. Germline assignment: CDR1 SGHRS and CDR2 YFSETQ. The CDR3 loop reads CASSFTGSYGYTF. CDR3 bases: TGCGCCAGCAGCTTTACAGGGAGCTATGGCTACACCTTC. The full variable domain, with the rest looked up from reference TRBV5-1 and TRBJ1-2, is KAGVTQTPRYLIKTRGQQVTLSCSPISGHRSVSWYQQTPGQGLQFLFEYFSETQRNKGNFPGRFSGRQFSNSRSEMNVSTLELGDSALYLCASSFTGSYGYTFGSGTRLTVV.

This clonotype was seen at least ten times. The DNA of the CDR3 is TGCAGTGCTAACAGGGACAGGAACACTGAAGCTTTCTTT. Translating it yields CSANRDRNTEAFF. The chain couples TRBV20-1 to TRBJ1-1; 7 bases map to TRBD1. The trim removed 4 bases at V and 1 base at J, leaving 3 bases unmatched. The length of the CDR3 is 13 residues. Germline CDR1 reads DFQATT; CDR2 reads SNEGSKA (reference sequence).

This clonotype has only a few counts. The CDR3 ends on some other residue instead of the conserved phenylalanine or tryptophan, so this is likely a read error. It is unclear where the CDR3 begins or ends on the DNA, so no DNA is shown, and the CDR3 is as TCRdb lists it. CDR3 residues: CASSLPTARAR. The J gene is TRBJ2-7, the V gene TRBV5-1; TRBD1 is taken as the D call from the table, unchecked against the DNA. Inclusive of both ends, the CDR3 amounts to 11 amino acids. The germline V gene encodes CDR1 SGHRS and CDR2 YFSETQ.

This clonotype showed up just a few times. This chain connects TRBV10-3 to TRBJ2-7; 12 bases match TRBD1. The CDR3 runs 13 residues. V trimming: 8 bases; J trimming: 6 bases; junction bases outside the gene matches: 5. Germline loops: CDR1 ENHRY, CDR2 SYGVKD. This CDR3 is CAIGGTGGAEQYF. The CDR3 region has the DNA TGTGCCATCGGCGGGACAGGGGGCGCCGAGCAGTACTTC.

The rearrangement uses TRBV18 and TRBJ2-1; 14 bases are shared with TRBD2. Germline V gene sequence: CDR1 KGHSH, CDR2 LQKENI. J lost 7 bases, V lost 3 bases, and 11 bases had no gene match. The CDR3 is made up of 18 amino acids. The CDR3 reads CASSPQGLAGAIGNEQFF. In nucleotides, the CDR3 is TGTGCCAGCTCACCTCAGGGACTAGCGGGGGCCATAGGGAATGAGCAGTTCTTC.

This clonotype was observed at least ten times. V usage is TRBV7-2 and J usage is TRBJ1-6; possibly TRBD1 for D (5 bases). V was clipped by 3 bases and J by 12 bases, with 12 bases between them. Germline CDR1 SGHTA, CDR2 FQGNSA. CDR3 length: 13 residues. The chain's CDR3 is CASSFSGGGPLHF. CDR3 nucleotide sequence: TGTGCCAGCAGCTTTTCGGGGGGAGGACCCCTCCACTTT. Variable domain in full (rest from reference TRBV7-2 and TRBJ1-6): GAGVSQSPSNKVTEKGKDVELRCDPISGHTALYWYRQSLGQGLEFLIYFQGNSAPDKSGLPSDRFSAERTGGSVSTLTIQRTQQEDSAVYLCASSFSGGGPLHFGNGTRLTVT.

This clonotype was observed many times. The gene calls are TRBV7-3 and TRBJ1-2; D is unresolved. From germline, CDR1 is SGHTA and CDR2 FQGTGA. V shed 8 bases and J shed 4 bases, with 17 bases lying between them. The CDR3 runs to 14 residues. The DNA of the CDR3 is TGTGCCAGCCAAACAGTGCCCGGCGGCTATGGCTACACCTTC. Translated: CASQTVPGGYGYTF.

This clonotype has a count of ten or more. The chain is built from TRBV7-9 and TRBJ1-6; TRBD1 might be the D (5 bases). Per the germline V gene, CDR1 is SEHNR and CDR2 is FQNEAQ (reference sequence). The ends were cut back, 3 bases at V and 7 bases at J, with 13 bases in the middle. This CDR3 has 15 amino acids. DNA for the CDR3: TGTGCCAGCAGCTTGGACGGGACCATCAATTCACCCCTCCACTTT. Protein sequence: CASSLDGTINSPLHF.

This clonotype was counted at least ten times. The rearrangement uses TRBV7-2 and TRBJ1-2, with D unclear. The germline V and J ends were trimmed by 1 base and 4 bases, with 10 bases remaining between them. Germline CDR1 SGHTA, CDR2 FQGNSA. The CDR3 contains 14 residues. CDR3 nucleotides: TGTGCCAGCAGCTTAGACTCAGTACGCTATGGCTACACCTTC. Translated: CASSLDSVRYGYTF.

The chain recombines TRBV6-5 with TRBJ2-1; 14 nucleotides align to TRBD2. CDR3 size: 14 residues. The J segment lost 8 bases and the V segment lost 5 bases, leaving 2 bases of the junction unmatched. Germline V gene data show CDR1 as MNHEY and CDR2 as SVGAGI. The CDR3: CASSRLAGGDEQFF. The CDR3 nucleotides are TGTGCCAGCAGTCGACTAGCGGGGGGGGATGAGCAGTTCTTC.

At least ten counts were recorded for this clonotype. The chain recombines TRBV7-3 with TRBJ1-2; no definite D call. Trimming cost V 6 bases and J 1 base, with 12 bases left between them. CDR3 length equals 14 residues. The germline V gene encodes CDR1 SGHTA and CDR2 FQGTGA. The CDR3 nucleotides read TGTGCCAGCAGTCTATCATCTCATAACTATGGCTACACCTTC. Protein sequence: CASSLSSHNYGYTF.